The 2 T cell receptor beta chains below come from one sample, sequenced in a study of blood T cell repertoires in COVID-19. Generated by immunoSEQ multiplex PCR, the TCRdb table keeps only in-frame clones and is missing some. The data hold about 280,000 clones, with 90% observed a single time. Specimen: PBMCs or T cells enriched from blood (not recorded which). These receptors came from a woman in her twenties or thirties with acute COVID-19.

The chain uses TRBV19 and TRBJ1-1; tentative D call: TRBD1 (5 bases). The V gene's germline CDR1 is LNHDA and CDR2 SQIVND (reference sequence). CDR3 length: 13 amino acids. V was clipped by 0 bases and J by 3 bases, with 5 bases between them. Here the CDR3 DNA reads TGTGCCAGTAGTATAGACAGGGACACTGAAGCTTTCTTT. Its translation is CASSIDRDTEAFF.

The V and J genes are TRBV19 and TRBJ1-4, with TRBD1 matching over 12 bases. V shed 6 bases, J shed 3 bases, and the junction held 2 bases outside the gene matches. Germline lookup yields CDR1 LNHDA and CDR2 SQIVND (reference sequence). CDR3 length: 15 amino acids. CDR3 nucleotide sequence: TGTGCCAGTAGGGGACAGGGGGCAGCTAATGAAAAACTGTTTTTT. It yields the protein CASRGQGAANEKLFF.